This TCR beta chain was obtained from a study of neurological immune-mediated disorders (dated by TCRdb to the late 2010s). At the level of the whole study: Among the approximately 35 multiple sclerosis patients, relapsing-remitting MS was present in 31 and secondary progressive MS was present in 3. Longitudinal HAM/TSP and healthy donors had 3 time-points each (3-40 month intervals). Alongside PBMC samples, the set of 80 to 130 TCR-beta libraries contained longitudinal samples, technical triplicates, and paired CD4+ and CD8+ T-cell subsets that had been sorted. Of the approximately 68 subjects in the cohort, some 15 were HAM/TSP patients, roughly 35 were multiple sclerosis patients, and some 20 were healthy controls. Peripheral blood TCR-beta repertoires from HTLV-I-associated myelopathy (HAM/TSP) patients, multiple sclerosis patients and healthy controls were compared by UMI-based sequencing. Points the paper makes about the study in general: No clinical or MRI features were associated with the MS cluster, and the authors said that larger cohorts are needed. The highest TCR clonal expansion was observed in HAM/TSP patients, whereas the lowest was observed in MS patients, even when compared with healthy controls. In phylogenetic analysis, the repertoires of 18 of 34 MS patients grouped into a cluster of related CDR3 sequences, which suggests a possible signature at the repertoire level. Across subjects, expanded clones never shared an identical CDR3 amino acid sequence, which suggests that the TCR-beta repertoires in every group were private.

To synthesize cDNA, template-switch 5'RACE was performed with a primer carrying a 10-nucleotide random unique molecular identifier so that each TCR transcript was tagged. Every sequencing run covered 15-18 subjects and yielded more than 160 million TCR-beta sequences. The RNeasy kit was used to extract total RNA. The KAPA Real-time Library Amplification kit was used to amplify TCR-beta VDJ regions with primers for the TCR constant region and the 5'RACE anchor. A first PCR added sample indexes and Illumina adaptors, and a second PCR then raised library yield. After Ampure bead purification, the TCR product of roughly 650 bp was size-selected on a 2% E-gel SizeSelection system. Before pooling, libraries had their quality checked on a Bioanalyzer, their concentration measured with Qubit, and their quantity determined with the Kapa Library Quantification kit. An Illumina HiSeq 2500 sequenced the libraries paired-end 2 x 150 bp. To increase sequence diversity, roughly 24-32% phiX was spiked into each library pool. The authors processed their data as follows. The quality-filtered reads were processed with the UMI-based MiGEC pipeline, whose error correction step removed more than 85% of the raw TCR sequences. IMGT germline references were used for alignment of VDJ genes, and clonotypes were defined by a unique CDR3 amino acid sequence together with V-J genes. VDJtools evaluated clonal expansion, Shannon diversity and CDR3 relatedness (CalcPairwiseDistances, ClusterSamples); CLCbio workbench built phylogenetic trees. Clones with at least 8 unique UMIs were defined as expanded, with this threshold being based on coefficient-of-variation modelling across technical triplicates. TCRdb cleaned the public reads at Q25 with fastp, built clones with MiXCR and kept in-frame beta chains. Records with the same CDR3 protein are collapsed into one entry carrying the most frequent genes and DNA. What appears here as the V and J calls and clone size reflects TCRdb's work, not the paper's. This sample has 70,000 to 90,000 distinct CDR3 sequences in its table, and about 5.6% of those were observed once. 7.9% of the sample is in the top ten clones.

This clonotype came up many times. What this receptor recognizes is not known. Base qualities are not at hand, and no much larger clone is one base apart. The label giving this sample's time point can be read as: longitudinal time-point 2. Libraries from unsorted PBMCs were made from 2 million PBMCs kept in RNAlater at -80 degrees C until RNA extraction. The multiple sclerosis patients were enrolled in a US clinical protocol that used magnetic resonance imaging to evaluate disease progression. Peripheral blood was subjected to Ficoll-Hypaque density gradient centrifugation to isolate PBMCs, which were then cryopreserved in liquid nitrogen. The CDR3 has 14 amino acids, counting the end cysteine and phenylalanine. Only the CDR3 part of the read is kept: 42 bases, read in frame from the first base. V and J lose 5 bases and 1 base, and a span of 11 bases separates them.

Sequenced sample: PBMCs. Rearrangement joined TRBV12-3 or TRBV12-4 to TRBJ1-1, and TRBD1 may be the D gene, going by 5 matching bases. The TCR comes from an older woman with multiple sclerosis. CDR3 sequence: CASSHSRENTEAFF. The DNA sequence reads TGTGCCAGCAGTCACAGCAGGGAGAACACTGAAGCTTTCTTT.